The T cell receptor (beta chain) described here comes from a study of T cells expressing NK-cell markers. Background on the study: It was sorted CD3+CD56-NKG2C+, CD3+CD56+NKG2C- and CD3+CD56+NKG2C+ T cells that provided the TCR beta repertoires.

The cDNA for TCR beta came from 5'RACE template switching with UMIs. TCRdb reprocessed the 5' RACE reads and reports one entry per CDR3 protein, with no DNA. Its clone listing holds about 260,000 distinct CDR3 sequences. Germline CDR1 and CDR2: DFQATT and SNEGSKA (reference sequence). The CDR3 runs 13 residues. The chain carries TRBV20-1 and TRBJ2-1; TCRdb gives TRBD2 as the D gene, but with no DNA this cannot be confirmed. The source material was blood T cells: a sorted CD56 or NKG2C T cell subset, CD4+ or CD8+ T cells, or bulk PBMC T cells (not recorded which). The clonotype was recovered from a man between 18 and 29 years old in good health. The chain's CDR3 is CSARPPPHIEQFF.